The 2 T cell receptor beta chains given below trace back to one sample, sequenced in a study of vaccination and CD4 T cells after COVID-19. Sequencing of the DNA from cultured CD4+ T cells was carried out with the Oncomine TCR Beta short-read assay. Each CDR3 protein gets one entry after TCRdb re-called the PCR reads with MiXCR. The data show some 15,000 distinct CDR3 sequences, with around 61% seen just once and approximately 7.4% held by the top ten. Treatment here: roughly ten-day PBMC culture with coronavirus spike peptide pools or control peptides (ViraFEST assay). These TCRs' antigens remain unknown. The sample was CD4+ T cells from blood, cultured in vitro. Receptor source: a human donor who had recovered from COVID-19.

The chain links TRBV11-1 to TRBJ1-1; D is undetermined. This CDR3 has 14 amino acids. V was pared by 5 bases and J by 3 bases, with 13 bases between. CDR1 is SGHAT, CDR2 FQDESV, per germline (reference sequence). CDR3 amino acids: CASSALRGDTEAFF. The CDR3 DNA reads TGTGCCAGCAGCGCCCTCCGCGGGGACACTGAAGCTTTCTTT.

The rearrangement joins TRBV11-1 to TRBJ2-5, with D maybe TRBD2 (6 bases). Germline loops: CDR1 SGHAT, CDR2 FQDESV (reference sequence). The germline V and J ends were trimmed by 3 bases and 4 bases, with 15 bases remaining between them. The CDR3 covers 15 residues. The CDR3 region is CASSFGGPGVETQYF. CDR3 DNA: TGTGCCAGCAGCTTTGGGGGACCGGGGGTAGAGACCCAGTACTTC. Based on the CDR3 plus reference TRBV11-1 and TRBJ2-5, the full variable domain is EAEVAQSPRYKITEKSQAVAFWCDPISGHATLYWYRQILGQGPELLVQFQDESVVDDSQLPKDRFSAERLKGVDSTLKIQPAELGDSAMYLCASSFGGPGVETQYFGPGTRLLVL.